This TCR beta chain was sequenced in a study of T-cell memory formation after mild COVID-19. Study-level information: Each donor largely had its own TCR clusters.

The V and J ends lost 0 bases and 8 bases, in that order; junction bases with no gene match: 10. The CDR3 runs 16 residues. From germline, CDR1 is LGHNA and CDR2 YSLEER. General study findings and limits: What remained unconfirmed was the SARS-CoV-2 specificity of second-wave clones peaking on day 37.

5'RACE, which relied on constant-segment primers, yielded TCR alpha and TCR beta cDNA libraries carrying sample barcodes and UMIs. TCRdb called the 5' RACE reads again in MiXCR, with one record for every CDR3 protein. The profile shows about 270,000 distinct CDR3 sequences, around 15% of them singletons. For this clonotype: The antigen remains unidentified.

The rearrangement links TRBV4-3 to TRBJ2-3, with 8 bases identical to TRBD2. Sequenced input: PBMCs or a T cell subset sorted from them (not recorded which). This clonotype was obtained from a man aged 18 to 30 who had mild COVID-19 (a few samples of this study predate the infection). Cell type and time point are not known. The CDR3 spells CASSQEGSGGQGTQYF. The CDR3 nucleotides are TGCGCCAGCAGCCAAGAAGGATCGGGGGGGCAGGGTACGCAGTATTTT.